These 20 T cell receptor beta chains were all obtained from the same sample, sequenced in a study of vaccination and CD4 T cells after COVID-19. The Oncomine TCR Beta short-read assay generated sequence data from the DNA of cultured CD4+ T cells. TCRdb analysed the PCR reads with MiXCR anew, one entry per CDR3 protein. This table holds roughly 20,000 distinct CDR3 sequences, about 45% found once. Treatment: roughly 10-day PBMC culture with coronavirus spike peptide pools or control peptides (ViraFEST assay). What these receptors recognize is not known. Here the sequenced sample was CD4+ T cells from blood, cultured in vitro, taken after SARS-CoV-2 vaccination. The receptors were sampled from a human donor who had recovered from COVID-19.

This clonotype was recorded only once. The V gene is TRBV6-1, the J gene TRBJ1-3, with TRBD1 matching 8 bases. The V gene end was trimmed by 5 bases and the J gene end by 0 bases; junction bases not matched to a gene: 6. From germline, CDR1 is MNHNS and CDR2 SASEGT. CDR3 size: 16 residues. The chain's CDR3 is CASSLQGGGSGNTIYF. Here the CDR3 DNA reads TGTGCCAGCAGTCTACAGGGGGGGGGCTCTGGAAACACCATATATTTT.

V is TRBV19 and J is TRBJ2-3; 9 bases agree with TRBD2. Germline assignment: CDR1 LNHDA and CDR2 SQIVND (reference sequence). V lost 1 base to trimming and J lost 6 bases; unmatched junction nucleotides: 8. The CDR3 contains 16 residues. CDR3 amino acids: CASSIGLAGEGDTQYF. CDR3 nucleotides: TGTGCCAGTAGTATAGGGTTAGCGGGAGAGGGGGATACGCAGTATTTT.

CDR3 region: CASSPGQGAGSPLHF. CDR3 nucleotide sequence: TGTGCCAGCAGCCCGGGACAGGGGGCCGGTTCACCCCTCCACTTT. The chain couples TRBV4-2 to TRBJ1-6, with 12 bases aligning to TRBD1. The CDR3 is 15 amino acids. V shed 4 bases, J shed 9 bases, and the junction held 4 bases outside the gene matches. Looked up from germline, CDR1 is LGHNA and CDR2 is YNFKEQ.

V is TRBV6-1 and J is TRBJ2-7; D is perhaps TRBD2 (5 bases). Trimming took off 7 bases at V and 3 bases at J, with 13 bases between the two ends. Germline V lookup: CDR1 MNHNS, CDR2 SASEGT. The CDR3 loop spans 13 amino acids. CDR3 in amino acids: CASTRGRNYEQYF. The CDR3 nucleotides are TGTGCCAGCACCCGCGGGCGAAACTACGAGCAGTACTTC.

This clonotype was seen more than once but under ten times. The chain combines TRBV5-4 with TRBJ1-1; TRBD1 agrees at 8 bases. J was trimmed by 7 bases and V by 4 bases; bases with no gene match: 6. Germline V gives CDR1 SGHNT, CDR2 YYREEE (reference sequence). The CDR3 is made up of 13 amino acids. Written as DNA, the CDR3 is TGTGCCAGCAGCCGAGGACAGGGAGGTGAAGCTTTCTTT. As protein: CASSRGQGGEAFF.

CDR3: CASSQEEGVTDTQYF. The DNA of the CDR3 is TGCGCCAGCAGCCAAGAGGAGGGTGTGACAGATACGCAGTATTTT. The rearrangement uses TRBV4-3 and TRBJ2-3, with D possibly TRBD2 on 6 matching bases. The CDR3 consists of 15 residues. Germline-derived CDR1 and CDR2 are LGHNA and YSLEER. V lost 0 bases and J 3 bases, leaving 10 bases between the germline ends.

This clonotype came up a few times. This chain connects TRBV6-2 or TRBV6-3 to TRBJ1-2; perhaps TRBD1 as D (5 bases). CDR1 is MNHEY and CDR2 is SVGEGT in the germline V gene. The CDR3 is made up of 13 amino acids. Trimming left V 8 bases short and J 2 bases short, with 12 bases between. CDR3 DNA sequence: TGTGCCAGCCAGCGGGGCCAGAACTATGGCTACACCTTC. This sequence encodes CASQRGQNYGYTF.

This sequence joins TRBV6-2 or TRBV6-3 and TRBJ2-2, with 10 positions matching TRBD2. V gave up 6 bases and J gave up 5 bases; unmatched junction bases: 6. CDR1 is MNHEY, CDR2 SVGEGT, per germline. CDR3 length: 15 residues. The CDR3 sequence is CASRKLAGWTGELFF. The CDR3 region has the DNA TGTGCCAGCAGAAAACTAGCGGGATGGACCGGGGAGCTGTTTTTT.

The chain links TRBV4-1 to TRBJ2-7, with 7 bases matching TRBD1. CDR1 is MGHRA and CDR2 is YSYEKL in the germline V gene. J was trimmed by 0 bases and V by 4 bases; bases with no gene match: 6. CDR3 length: 15 residues. In DNA, the CDR3 is TGCGCCAGCAGCCCCCGACAGGGAAGCTCCTACGAGCAGTACTTC. Translation: CASSPRQGSSYEQYF.

The CDR3 nucleotides read TGCAGTGCCGCTAGGGGGGCCAACACCGGGGAGCTGTTTTTT. Translation: CSAARGANTGELFF. The rearrangement uses TRBV20-1 and TRBJ2-2, with D perhaps assigned TRBD1 or TRBD2 (6 bases each). The CDR3 sequence is 14 residues long. Per the germline V gene, CDR1 is DFQATT and CDR2 is SNEGSKA (reference sequence). With 6 bases removed from V and 2 bases from J, the gap between germline ends came to 13 bases.

This chain joins TRBV29-1 and TRBJ2-5; D remains unclear. V was cut by 7 bases and J by 1 base, with 7 bases left in between. Germline lookup yields CDR1 SQVTM and CDR2 ANQGSEA. This CDR3 contains 11 residues. This CDR3 reads CSGTLQETQYF. The CDR3, as DNA: TGCAGCGGTACCCTCCAAGAGACCCAGTACTTC.

CDR3 coding DNA: TGTGCCAGCAGATACCTGCCTAGCGGGTACTACGAGCAGTACTTC. Protein sequence: CASRYLPSGYYEQYF. This rearrangement joins TRBV6-5 to TRBJ2-7, with TRBD2 identical over 8 bases. Germline assignment: CDR1 MNHEY and CDR2 SVGAGI. The CDR3 totals 15 residues. Trimming at V came to 6 bases and at J to 3 bases, leaving 10 bases not matched to a gene.

This clonotype appeared a few times. This chain links TRBV7-2 with TRBJ2-2; TRBD2 matches at 11 bases. Germline values: CDR1 SGHTA, CDR2 FQGNSA. Trimming removed 8 bases from V and 5 bases from J; junction bases left unmatched: 7. The CDR3 has 15 residues. The CDR3 nucleotides read TGTGCCAGCGGACTGACTAGCGGGGTTACCGGGGAGCTGTTTTTT. This encodes CASGLTSGVTGELFF.

CDR3 amino acids: CASSQIMEGAEAFF. CDR3 in DNA: TGTGCCAGCAGCCAAATCATGGAGGGAGCTGAAGCTTTCTTT. This chain uses TRBV5-5 with TRBJ1-1; D is unresolved. With 4 bases removed from V and 6 bases from J, the gap between germline ends came to 16 bases. The CDR3 is 14 residues long. Germline loops: CDR1 SGHKS, CDR2 YYEKEE (reference sequence).

This rearrangement joins TRBV7-9 to TRBJ1-1; D unclear. In germline, CDR1 is SEHNR, CDR2 FQNEAQ (reference sequence). V was pared by 7 bases and J by 4 bases, with 4 bases between. The CDR3 totals 10 residues. The CDR3 protein is CASTGTEAFF. The CDR3 DNA reads TGTGCCAGCACGGGCACTGAAGCTTTCTTT.

The V gene is TRBV19, the J gene TRBJ2-2; no clear D gene. This CDR3 has 13 amino acids. The V gene lost 5 bases and the J gene lost 0 bases, with 4 bases spanning the gap. Germline V CDR1 and CDR2: LNHDA, SQIVND (reference sequence). CDR3 loop: CASSDPNTGELFF. The DNA for the CDR3 is TGTGCCAGTAGTGATCCGAACACCGGGGAGCTGTTTTTT.

This rearrangement joins TRBV12-3 or TRBV12-4 to TRBJ2-5, with 10 bases matching TRBD1. This CDR3 has 13 residues. V was pared by 6 bases and J by 5 bases, with 3 bases of the junction left unmatched. Here the CDR3 DNA reads TGTGCCAGCAGGACAGGGGGCTTCGAGACCCAGTACTTC. Encoded protein: CASRTGGFETQYF.

The chain is built from TRBV6-4 and TRBJ1-1; D remains ambiguous. The germline gives CDR1 MRHNA, CDR2 SNTAGT. This CDR3 has 13 residues. Trimming cost V 4 bases and J 1 base, with 7 bases left between them. The chain's CDR3 is CASSAAENTEAFF. The CDR3, as DNA: TGTGCCAGCAGTGCCGCGGAGAACACTGAAGCTTTCTTT.

J is TRBJ2-3 and V is TRBV11-2; tentatively, D is TRBD2 (6 bases). Trimming removed 1 base from V and 2 bases from J, with 10 bases in between. There are 15 residues in the CDR3. The germline V gene encodes CDR1 SGHAT and CDR2 FQNNGV. CDR3 residues: CASSLAAGPTDTQYF. CDR3 DNA: TGTGCCAGCAGCTTAGCTGCGGGGCCCACAGATACGCAGTATTTT.

The chain combines TRBV6-1 with TRBJ1-5; D remains ambiguous. Germline values: CDR1 MNHNS, CDR2 SASEGT. Between the trimmed V and J ends, which lost 10 bases and 9 bases, there was a span of 19 bases. The CDR3 has 13 amino acids. The CDR3 sequence: CATNRGEGGPQHF. In DNA, the CDR3 is TGTGCCACCAACCGAGGTGAAGGAGGGCCCCAGCATTTT.